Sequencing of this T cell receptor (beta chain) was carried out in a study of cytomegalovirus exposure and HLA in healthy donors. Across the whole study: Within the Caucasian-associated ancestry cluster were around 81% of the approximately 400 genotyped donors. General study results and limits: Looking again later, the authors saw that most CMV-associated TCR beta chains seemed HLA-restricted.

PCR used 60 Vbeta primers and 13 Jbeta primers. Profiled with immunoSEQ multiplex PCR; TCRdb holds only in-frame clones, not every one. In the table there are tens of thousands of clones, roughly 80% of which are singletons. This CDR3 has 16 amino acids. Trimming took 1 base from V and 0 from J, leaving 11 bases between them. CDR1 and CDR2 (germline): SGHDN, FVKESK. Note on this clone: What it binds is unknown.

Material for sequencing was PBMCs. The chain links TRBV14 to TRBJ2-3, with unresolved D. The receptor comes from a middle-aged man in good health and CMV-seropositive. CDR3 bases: TGTGCCAGCAGCCAAGGCGCGCATTGGAGCACAGATACGCAGTATTTT. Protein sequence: CASSQGAHWSTDTQYF.